This TCR beta chain was identified during a study of cytomegalovirus exposure and HLA in healthy donors. Findings and caveats of the study: CMV antigen specificity of three CMV-associated chains was confirmed in vitro. Accounts indicate the classifier identified cytomegalovirus status with strong specificity and sensitivity. One later analysis, an examination of the 120 validation repertoires, found that first-cohort TCR clusters tended to co-occur in them.

Regarding this clone: Its antigen remains unidentified.

Germline CDR1 and CDR2: SGHAT and FQNNGV. V was pared by 1 base and J by 5 bases, with 5 bases of the junction left unmatched. This CDR3 has 15 amino acids. Only in-frame clones appear in the TCRdb table, and some are missing; sequencing was by immunoSEQ multiplex PCR. The repertoire includes about 110,000 clones, around 87% of them detected once, and more than 1.4% sits in the top ten. This chain connects TRBV11-2 to TRBJ2-1; 7 nucleotides agree with TRBD2. The TCR was taken from a woman under 40 in good health and CMV-seropositive. Material: PBMCs. The CDR3 is CASSLVTSADNEQFF. For the CDR3, the DNA is TGTGCCAGCAGCTTAGTTACTAGCGCCGACAATGAGCAGTTCTTC.